A selection of T cell receptor beta chains follows, all from one sample in a study of T cell repertoires in cytomegalovirus infection. TCRdb processed the reads anew with MiXCR; each CDR3 protein has one entry. This table has about 530,000 distinct CDR3 sequences, 26% appearing once. Sequencing input: PBMCs. These TCRs come from a human donor in good health (CMV status not recorded). Some clones in this sample may be carry-over from other donors' samples. Each CDR3 is given with its conserved first and last residue. A D gene is named only where the DNA matches it firmly. Part of the rows lack a size; the others show once, few, many or a class for expanded clones.

cdr3_nt | cdr3_aa | d_call | clone_size | j_call | v_call
TGTGCCAGCAGCCAAGGGACAGCCCCTATAGCTCACAATCAGCCCCAGCATTTT | CASSQGTAPIAHNQPQHF | TRBD1 | few | TRBJ1-5 | TRBV11-2
TGTGCCAGCAGCGACGGGACTAGCGGGAGAGAGACCCAGTACTTC | CASSDGTSGRETQYF | TRBD2 | few | TRBJ2-5 | TRBV13
TGTGCCACCGCCCCCCGGTTGAACGAGCAGTACTTC | CATAPRLNEQYF | NA | NA | TRBJ2-7 | TRBV6-2/TRBV6-3
TGTGCCAGCAGCTCCCAAGACTCCTATGGCTACACCTTC | CASSSQDSYGYTF | NA | NA | TRBJ1-2 | TRBV7-3
TGTGCCAGCAGTCCATTGGGACAGAGCTCTGGAAACACCATATATTTT | CASSPLGQSSGNTIYF | TRBD1 | once | TRBJ1-3 | TRBV28
TGTGCCAGCAGCATAGGGACAGGGAGCCAGAACTATGGCTACACCTTC | CASSIGTGSQNYGYTF | TRBD1 | many | TRBJ1-2 | TRBV7-9
TGTGCCACCAGTGATTGGGGCGGAGGAGGCACAGATACGCAGTATTTT | CATSDWGGGGTDTQYF | NA | NA | TRBJ2-3 | TRBV24-1
TGTGCCAGCAGCTTAGCGCCCGGGGCTGGAAACACCATATATTTT | CASSLAPGAGNTIYF | NA | many | TRBJ1-3 | TRBV7-2
TGTGCCAGCAGCTTAGCGTCGACAGGTTTATCTGGAAACACCATATATTTT | CASSLASTGLSGNTIYF | NA | NA | TRBJ1-3 | TRBV7-6
TGTGCCAGCACCACACTTTCTGGGGCAGATACGCAGTATTTT | CASTTLSGADTQYF | NA | NA | TRBJ2-3 | TRBV27
TGTGCCAGCAGACTGCGGACTGTTCGAGACTACGAGCAGTACTTC | CASRLRTVRDYEQYF | NA | NA | TRBJ2-7 | TRBV6-1
TGCGCCAGCAGCCACCCGCAGGGGAGGGATACGAACACTGAAGCTTTCTTT | CASSHPQGRDTNTEAFF | NA | NA | TRBJ1-1 | TRBV5-1
TGTGCCAGTAGTATGGAGGAAGAAAAACTGTTTTTT | CASSMEEEKLFF | NA | once | TRBJ1-4 | TRBV19
TGTGCCAGCGGCGGGAGGGCCCACCCGCCCTACAATGAGCAGTTCTTC | CASGGRAHPPYNEQFF | TRBD2 | many | TRBJ2-1 | TRBV6-1
TGTGCCAGCAGCCAGGGGGCCGGCTCTGGAAACACCATATATTTT | CASSQGAGSGNTIYF | TRBD1 | few | TRBJ1-3 | TRBV7-2
TGTGCCAGCAGCTTAGATCAAGGCGGGAGTCTAGCCAAAAACATTCAGTACTTC | CASSLDQGGSLAKNIQYF | TRBD2 | many | TRBJ2-4 | TRBV11-3
TGCAGTGCTAGAAACACGGGCGGGAGGCCAACGTATGAGCAGTTCTTC | CSARNTGGRPTYEQFF | TRBD2 | NA | TRBJ2-1 | TRBV20-1
TGTGCCAGCAGCCCGGGACTAGCGGGAGCCAATGAGCAGTTCTTC | CASSPGLAGANEQFF | TRBD2 | NA | TRBJ2-1 | TRBV11-2
TGCAGCGTGGGGACTGACAGGGGGAACACTGAAGCTTTCTTT | CSVGTDRGNTEAFF | TRBD1 | NA | TRBJ1-1 | TRBV29-1
TGTGCCAGCAGCTCGAGCGCGCGGTATGGCTACACCTTC | CASSSSARYGYTF | NA | NA | TRBJ1-2 | TRBV11-2
TGTGCCAGCAGTCTTGTGACAGGGCTTGCAACTAATGAAAAACTGTTTTTT | CASSLVTGLATNEKLFF | TRBD1 | NA | TRBJ1-4 | TRBV28
TGTGCCAGCAGCCCTTATATAACAAACAACTATGGCTACACCTTC | CASSPYITNNYGYTF | NA | once | TRBJ1-2 | TRBV7-2
TGTGCCAGCAGCTTAGGGGGGGTGGCGGGAAAGCAAGAGACCCAGTACTTC | CASSLGGVAGKQETQYF | NA | NA | TRBJ2-5 | TRBV11-2
TGCAGTGCTCCTCGGACAGGGGGGTACACTGAAGCTTTCTTT | CSAPRTGGYTEAFF | TRBD1 | NA | TRBJ1-1 | TRBV20-1
TGTGCCATCAGTCCAAACAGGGGTAACATGAACACTGAAGCTTTCTTT | CAISPNRGNMNTEAFF | TRBD1 | NA | TRBJ1-1 | TRBV10-3
TGTGCCAGCAGATACTCGGGGCGTGGGGCAGCCAAAAACATTCAGTACTTC | CASRYSGRGAAKNIQYF | NA | many | TRBJ2-4 | TRBV7-2
TGTGCCAGCAGTAAATCTCCGTCCACTGAAGCTTTCTTT | CASSKSPSTEAFF | NA | NA | TRBJ1-1 | TRBV6-2/TRBV6-3
TGTGCCAGCAGCTTAGCGCGGCGGGCCGGGGAGCTGTTTTTT | CASSLARRAGELFF | NA | many | TRBJ2-2 | TRBV7-8
TGTGCCAGCAGTTTAGCCCAGGGCGATGAGCAGTTCTTC | CASSLAQGDEQFF | NA | few | TRBJ2-1 | TRBV12-3/TRBV12-4
TGCAGTGCTAGAGATCCCAGCAACTACGAGCAGTACTTC | CSARDPSNYEQYF | NA | few | TRBJ2-7 | TRBV20-1
TGTGCCGGCAGTTTCGCAGGGAATAGCAATCAGCCCCAGCATTTT | CAGSFAGNSNQPQHF | NA | NA | TRBJ1-5 | TRBV12-3/TRBV12-4
TGTGCCAGCAGTTTATACGGGACAGCCGGGGAGACCCAGTACTTC | CASSLYGTAGETQYF | TRBD1 | few | TRBJ2-5 | TRBV27
TGTGCCAGCAGACCTAAGAACACTGAAGCTTTCTTT | CASRPKNTEAFF | NA | NA | TRBJ1-1 | TRBV7-6
TGTGCCAGTAGCCTTAGTGACAGCCGAAATCAGCCCCAGCATTTT | CASSLSDSRNQPQHF | NA | once | TRBJ1-5 | TRBV19
TGCAGCGGCGGGACAGGGGTTAGGGCTAGCGGGGCATCCGTTTACAATGAGCAGTTCTTC | CSGGTGVRASGASVYNEQFF | NA | NA | TRBJ2-1 | TRBV29-1
TGTGCCAGCCGAGTGGGGACCTCCATTAATGAAAAACTGTTTTTT | CASRVGTSINEKLFF | NA | many | TRBJ1-4 | TRBV7-2